Sequencing of this T cell receptor beta chain was carried out in a study of OX40 agonist ivuxolimab in advanced cancers. Samples of blood were obtained at baseline, on cycle 4 day 1, and on cycle 7 day 1. A word on this clone: What it binds is unknown.

Notes on the study in general: At 0.1 to 3.0 mg/kg and by week 6, clonal expansion occurred in CD4+ and CD8+ blood T cells.

TCRdb's table, derived via immunoSEQ multiplex PCR, lists solely in-frame clones and lacks some. The data contain tens of thousands of clones, about 82% of them singletons. V was clipped by 8 bases and J by 4 bases, with 17 bases between them. Germline CDR1 MDHEN, CDR2 SYDVKM. The CDR3 contains 15 residues. Sample: CD4+ or CD8+ T cells sorted from blood, taken in a trial of the OX40 agonist ivuxolimab. The source is an adult with an advanced solid tumor such as melanoma, head and neck, liver or kidney cancer. The rearrangement uses TRBV28 and TRBJ1-4; possible D gene TRBD1, 5 bases. Here the CDR3 DNA reads TGTGCCAGCCGAGAAACAACAGGTGGTAATGAAAAACTGTTTTTT. This translates into CASRETTGGNEKLFF. The variable domain in full, completed from reference TRBV28 and TRBJ1-4, reads DVKVTQSSRYLVKRTGEKVFLECVQDMDHENMFWYRQDPGLGLRLIYFSYDVKMKEKGDIPEGYSVSREKKERFSLILESASTNQTSMYLCASRETTGGNEKLFFGSGTQLSVL.